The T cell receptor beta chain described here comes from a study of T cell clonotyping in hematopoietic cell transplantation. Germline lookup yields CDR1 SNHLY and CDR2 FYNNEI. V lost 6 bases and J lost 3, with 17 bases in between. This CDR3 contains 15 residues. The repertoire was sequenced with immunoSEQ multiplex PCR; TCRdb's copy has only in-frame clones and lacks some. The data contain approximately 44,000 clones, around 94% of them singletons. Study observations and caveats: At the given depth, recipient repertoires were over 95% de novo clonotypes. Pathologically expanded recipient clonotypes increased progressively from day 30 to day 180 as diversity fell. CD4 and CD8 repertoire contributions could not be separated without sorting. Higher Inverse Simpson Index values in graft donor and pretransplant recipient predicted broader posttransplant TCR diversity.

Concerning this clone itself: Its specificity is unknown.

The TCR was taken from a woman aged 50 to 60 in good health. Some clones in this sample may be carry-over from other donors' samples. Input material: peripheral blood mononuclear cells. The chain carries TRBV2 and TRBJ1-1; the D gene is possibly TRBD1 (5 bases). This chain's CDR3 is CASSRDPRSDTEAFF. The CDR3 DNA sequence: TGTGCCAGCAGCCGGGACCCTCGATCAGACACTGAAGCTTTCTTT.